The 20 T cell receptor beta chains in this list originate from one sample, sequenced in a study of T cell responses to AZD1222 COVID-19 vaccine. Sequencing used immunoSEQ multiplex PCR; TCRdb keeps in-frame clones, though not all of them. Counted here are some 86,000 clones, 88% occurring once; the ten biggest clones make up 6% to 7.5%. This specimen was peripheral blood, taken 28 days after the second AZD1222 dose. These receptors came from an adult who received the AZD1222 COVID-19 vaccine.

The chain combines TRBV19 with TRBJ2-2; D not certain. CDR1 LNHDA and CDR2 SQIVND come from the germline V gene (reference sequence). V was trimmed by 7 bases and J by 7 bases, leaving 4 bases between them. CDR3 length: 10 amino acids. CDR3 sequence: CASKGGELFF. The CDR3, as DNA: TGTGCCAGTAAGGGCGGGGAGCTGTTTTTT.

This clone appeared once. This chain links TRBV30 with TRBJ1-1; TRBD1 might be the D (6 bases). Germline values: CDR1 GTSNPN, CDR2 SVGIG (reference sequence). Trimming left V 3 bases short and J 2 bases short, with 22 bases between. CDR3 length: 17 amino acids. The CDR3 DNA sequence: TGTGCCTGGAGCAACGGGGGAGGGGGAGGGCCTAACACTGAAGCTTTCTTT. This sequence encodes CAWSNGGGGGPNTEAFF.

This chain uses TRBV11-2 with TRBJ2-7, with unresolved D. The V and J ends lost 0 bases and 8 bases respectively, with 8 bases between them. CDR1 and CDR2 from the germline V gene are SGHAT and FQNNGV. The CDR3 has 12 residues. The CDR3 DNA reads TGTGCCAGCAGCTTAGAAGGCAGTAAGCAGTACTTC. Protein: CASSLEGSKQYF.

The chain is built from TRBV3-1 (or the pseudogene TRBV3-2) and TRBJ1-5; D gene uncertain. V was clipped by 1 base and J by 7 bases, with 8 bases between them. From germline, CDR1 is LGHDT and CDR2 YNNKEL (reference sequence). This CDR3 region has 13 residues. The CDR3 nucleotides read TGTGCCAGCAGCCAAGGAGGATCCCAGCCCCAGCATTTT. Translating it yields CASSQGGSQPQHF.

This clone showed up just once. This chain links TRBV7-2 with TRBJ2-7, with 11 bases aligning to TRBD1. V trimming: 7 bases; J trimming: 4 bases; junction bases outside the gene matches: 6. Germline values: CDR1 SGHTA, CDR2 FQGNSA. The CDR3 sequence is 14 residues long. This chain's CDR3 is CASTRTGGVYEQYF. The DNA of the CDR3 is TGTGCCAGCACCCGGACAGGGGGCGTGTACGAGCAGTACTTC.

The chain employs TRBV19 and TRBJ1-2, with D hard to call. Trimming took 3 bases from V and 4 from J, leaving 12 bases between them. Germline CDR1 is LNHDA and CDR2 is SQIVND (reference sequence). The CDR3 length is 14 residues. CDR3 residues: CASSIIRGGYGYTF. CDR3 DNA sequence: TGTGCCAGTAGTATCATCCGGGGTGGCTATGGCTACACCTTC.

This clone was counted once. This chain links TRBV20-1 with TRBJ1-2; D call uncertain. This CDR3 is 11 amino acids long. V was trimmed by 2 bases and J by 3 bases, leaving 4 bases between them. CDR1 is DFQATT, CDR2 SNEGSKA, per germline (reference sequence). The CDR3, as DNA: TGCAGTGCTAGACCCCACTATGGCTACACCTTC. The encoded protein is CSARPHYGYTF.

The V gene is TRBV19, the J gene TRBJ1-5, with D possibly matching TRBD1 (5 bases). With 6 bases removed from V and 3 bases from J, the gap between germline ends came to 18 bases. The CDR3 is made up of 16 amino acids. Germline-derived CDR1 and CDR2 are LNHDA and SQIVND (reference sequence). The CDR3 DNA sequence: TGTGCCAGTAGCACCCTCCTCGCGGACACCAATCAGCCCCAGCATTTT. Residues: CASSTLLADTNQPQHF. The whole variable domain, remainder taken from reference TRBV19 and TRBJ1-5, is DGGITQSPKYLFRKEGQNVTLSCEQNLNHDAMYWYRQDPGQGLRLIYYSQIVNDFQKGDIAEGYSVSREKKESFPLTVTSAQKNPTAFYLCASSTLLADTNQPQHFGDGTRLSIL.

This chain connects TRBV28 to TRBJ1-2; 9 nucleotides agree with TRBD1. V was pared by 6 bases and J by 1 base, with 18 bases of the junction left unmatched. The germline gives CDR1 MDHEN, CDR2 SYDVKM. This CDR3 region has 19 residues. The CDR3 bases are TGTGCCAGCAGCTCCGTACCTCGTGGGACAGGGCCCATTAACTATGGCTACACCTTC. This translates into CASSSVPRGTGPINYGYTF.

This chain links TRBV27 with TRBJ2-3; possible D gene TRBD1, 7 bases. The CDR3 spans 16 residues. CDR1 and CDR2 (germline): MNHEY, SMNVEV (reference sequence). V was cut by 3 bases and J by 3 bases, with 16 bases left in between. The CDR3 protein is CASSFLGGAGTDTQYF. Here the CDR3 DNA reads TGTGCCAGCAGTTTTCTAGGGGGCGCGGGGACAGATACGCAGTATTTT.

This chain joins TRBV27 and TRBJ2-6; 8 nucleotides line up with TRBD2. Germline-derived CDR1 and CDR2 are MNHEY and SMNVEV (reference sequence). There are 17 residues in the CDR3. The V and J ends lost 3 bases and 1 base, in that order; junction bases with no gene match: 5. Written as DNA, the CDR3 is TGTGCCAGCAGTTTGGGTCTAGCGGGTTCTGGGGCCAACGTCCTGACTTTC. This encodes CASSLGLAGSGANVLTF.

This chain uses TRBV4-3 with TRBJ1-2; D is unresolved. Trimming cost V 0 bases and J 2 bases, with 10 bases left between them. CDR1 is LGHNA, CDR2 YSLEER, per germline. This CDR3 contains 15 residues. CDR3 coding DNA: TGCGCCAGCAGCCAAGATCAAGTGGAGAACTATGGCTACACCTTC. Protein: CASSQDQVENYGYTF.

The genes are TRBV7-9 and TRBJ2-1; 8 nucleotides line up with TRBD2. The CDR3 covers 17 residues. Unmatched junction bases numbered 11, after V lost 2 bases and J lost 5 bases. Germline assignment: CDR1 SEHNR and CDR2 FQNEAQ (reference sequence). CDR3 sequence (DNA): TGTGCCAGCAGCTTACCTTTCCGGGAGGGCCTTCACAATGAGCAGTTCTTC. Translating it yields CASSLPFREGLHNEQFF. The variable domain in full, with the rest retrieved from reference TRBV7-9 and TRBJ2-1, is DTGVSQNPRHKITKRGQNVTFRCDPISEHNRLYWYRQTLGQGPEFLTYFQNEAQLEKSRLLSDRFSAERPKGSFSTLEIQRTEQGDSAMYLCASSLPFREGLHNEQFFGPGTRLTVL.

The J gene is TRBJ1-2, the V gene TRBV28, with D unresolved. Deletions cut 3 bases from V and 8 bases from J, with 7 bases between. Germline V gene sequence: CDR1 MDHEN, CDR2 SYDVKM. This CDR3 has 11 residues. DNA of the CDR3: TGTGCCAGCAGTTTCGAGGGCGGCTACACCTTC. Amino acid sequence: CASSFEGGYTF.

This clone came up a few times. The CDR3 DNA follows: TGTGCCAGCAGTTCTCCAGGATCCTCCTACAATGAGCAGTTCTTC. Residues: CASSSPGSSYNEQFF. The V call is TRBV2, the J call TRBJ2-1; no firm D call. Per the germline V gene, CDR1 is SNHLY and CDR2 is FYNNEI. The CDR3 loop spans 15 amino acids. Trimming stripped 5 bases from V and 0 bases from J, with 11 bases between. Drawing the rest from reference TRBV2 and TRBJ2-1, the complete variable domain is EPEVTQTPSHQVTQMGQEVILRCVPISNHLYFYWYRQILGQKVEFLVSFYNNEISEKSEIFDDQFSVERPDGSNFTLKIRSTKLEDSAMYFCASSSPGSSYNEQFFGPGTRLTVL.

In DNA form, the CDR3 reads TGTGCCAGCAGCCTATACGGGACTAGCGAACAAGAGACCCAGTACTTC. It specifies CASSLYGTSEQETQYF. The chain carries TRBV7-8 and TRBJ2-5, with 10 bases that match TRBD2. This CDR3 comprises 16 residues. V lost 5 bases, J lost 2 bases, and 8 bases stayed unmatched. Germline V lookup: CDR1 SGHVS, CDR2 FQNEAQ.

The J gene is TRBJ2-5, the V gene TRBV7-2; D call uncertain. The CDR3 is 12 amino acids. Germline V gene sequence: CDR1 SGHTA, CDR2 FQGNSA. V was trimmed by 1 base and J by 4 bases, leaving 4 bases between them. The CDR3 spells CASSLGPETQYF. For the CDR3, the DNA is TGTGCCAGCAGCTTAGGACCAGAGACCCAGTACTTC.

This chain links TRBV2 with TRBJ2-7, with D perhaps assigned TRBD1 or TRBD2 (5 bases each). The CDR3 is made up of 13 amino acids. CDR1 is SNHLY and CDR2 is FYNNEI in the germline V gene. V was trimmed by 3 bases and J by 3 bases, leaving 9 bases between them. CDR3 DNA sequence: TGTGCCAGCAGTGAGGGGGTAATCTACGAGCAGTACTTC. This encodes CASSEGVIYEQYF.

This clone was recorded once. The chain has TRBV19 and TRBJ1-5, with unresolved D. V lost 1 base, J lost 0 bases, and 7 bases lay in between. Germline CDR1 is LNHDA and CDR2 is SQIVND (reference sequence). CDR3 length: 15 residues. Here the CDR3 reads CASSIVAHSNQPQHF. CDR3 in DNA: TGTGCCAGTAGTATAGTCGCCCATAGCAATCAGCCCCAGCATTTT.

The CDR3 spells CAGKTRGNTGELFF. The CDR3 nucleotides are TGTGCCGGGAAGACTAGGGGAAACACCGGGGAGCTGTTTTTT. This rearrangement joins TRBV28 to TRBJ2-2; possibly TRBD2 for D (6 bases). The CDR3 extends over 14 amino acids. V was pared by 11 bases and J by 2 bases, with 15 bases between. CDR1 MDHEN and CDR2 SYDVKM come from the germline V gene. Looking up the rest from reference TRBV28 and TRBJ2-2 gives the full variable domain: DVKVTQSSRYLVKRTGEKVFLECVQDMDHENMFWYRQDPGLGLRLIYFSYDVKMKEKGDIPEGYSVSREKKERFSLILESASTNQTSMYLCAGKTRGNTGELFFGEGSRLTVL.